The next 2 T cell receptor beta chains were all read from a single sample in a study of T cell therapy after organ transplantation. TCRdb keeps only in-frame clones here, not all; method: immunoSEQ multiplex PCR. Among approximately 22,000 clones listed, 65% to 85% were seen once. Noted time point: 20-29 weeks after completion of therapy. Their target antigens are unknown. Material: CD8+ T cells from blood, obtained after autologous CMV-specific T cell therapy. The receptors stem from a human patient who had received a solid organ transplant and had CMV disease. Some of these T cells may belong to the graft donor.

The V and J genes are TRBV4-2 and TRBJ2-1; D uncertain. V dropped 6 bases and J dropped 8 bases, with 11 bases sitting between them. The CDR3 totals 12 residues. Germline loops: CDR1 LGHNA, CDR2 YNFKEQ. In DNA, the CDR3 is TGTGCCAGCAGGGAACAAGGTGATGAGCAGTTCTTC. Protein sequence: CASREQGDEQFF.

The V gene is TRBV30, the J gene TRBJ2-4, with D possibly matching TRBD2 (5 bases). The germline V gene has CDR1 GTSNPN and CDR2 SVGIG (reference sequence). V was cut by 2 bases and J by 12 bases, with 11 bases left in between. There are 11 residues in the CDR3. CDR3 loop: CAWSWGEGQYF. The CDR3 bases are TGTGCCTGGAGTTGGGGAGAAGGTCAGTACTTC.